These 23 T cell receptor beta chains were sequenced from one sample in a study of graft-versus-host responses after intestinal transplantation. This table comes from immunoSEQ multiplex PCR, and its TCRdb copy is limited to in-frame clones, with some not included. This table has 85,000 to 100,000 clones, 86% appearing once. The sample here was PBMCs, taken 255 days after intestinal transplant. All receptors come from a human patient who received an intestinal transplant, so some T cells may come from the graft donor.

This rearrangement joins TRBV10-3 to TRBJ1-1; D gene unclear. From germline, CDR1 is ENHRY and CDR2 SYGVKD. V was cut by 2 bases and J by 0 bases, with 13 bases left in between. The CDR3 totals 16 residues. CDR3 nucleotides: TGTGCCATCAGTGAGGGCCCAGTTTTCATGAACACTGAAGCTTTCTTT. Translating it yields CAISEGPVFMNTEAFF.

V and J are TRBV6-5 and TRBJ1-2; TRBD1 might be the D (5 bases). Looked up from germline, CDR1 is MNHEY and CDR2 is SVGAGI. The V end was cut by 0 bases, the J end by 4 bases, with 15 bases between. CDR3 size: 16 residues. The CDR3 DNA sequence: TGTGCCAGCAGTTACTCGAGCGGGGCTGCTAGCTATGGCTACACCTTC. Encoded protein: CASSYSSGAASYGYTF.

The rearrangement joins TRBV29-1 to TRBJ1-3, with a weak D call TRBD1 (6 bases). Per the germline V gene, CDR1 is SQVTM and CDR2 is ANQGSEA. V dropped 4 bases and J dropped 4 bases, with 8 bases sitting between them. This CDR3 is built from 12 residues. The DNA for the CDR3 is TGCAGCGTTGGACAGGCGGGAAACACCATATATTTT. This gives the protein CSVGQAGNTIYF.

The chain couples TRBV19 to TRBJ1-1; 12 bases match TRBD1. CDR3 size: 14 residues. Germline lookup yields CDR1 LNHDA and CDR2 SQIVND (reference sequence). Germline trimming cut 6 bases from V and 5 bases from J; bases unmatched to any gene: 4. The CDR3 nucleotides read TGTGCCAGTAGGGGACAGGGGGCTCGAACTGAAGCTTTCTTT. This translates into CASRGQGARTEAFF.

The J gene is TRBJ2-3, the V gene TRBV7-9, with unresolved D. V dropped 1 base and J dropped 7 bases, with 9 bases sitting between them. The CDR3 totals 13 residues. Germline assignment: CDR1 SEHNR and CDR2 FQNEAQ (reference sequence). CDR3 residues: CASSLGRAYTQYF. CDR3 in DNA: TGTGCCAGCAGCTTAGGAAGGGCGTATACGCAGTATTTT.

V usage is TRBV21-1 and J usage is TRBJ1-1. TRBV21-1 is an annotated pseudogene. This CDR3 contains 12 residues. CDR3 sequence reads: CASSKGGTEAFF. Written as DNA, the CDR3 is TGTGCCAGCAGCAAGGGGGGCACTGAAGCTTTCTTT.

The genes are TRBV7-2 and TRBJ2-5; 7 positions match TRBD2. After removal of 5 bases from V and 5 bases from J, the junction contained 8 bases not matched to a gene. The CDR3 is made up of 14 amino acids. In germline, CDR1 is SGHTA, CDR2 FQGNSA. CDR3 sequence: CASSRLGGLETQYF. The CDR3 coding sequence is TGTGCCAGCAGCCGATTGGGAGGGTTGGAGACCCAGTACTTC.

The gene calls are TRBV6-6 and TRBJ2-1; a possible D gene is TRBD1 (6 bases). The CDR3 length is 13 residues. Trimming pared 5 bases from V and 9 bases from J, leaving 14 bases between. Germline loops: CDR1 MNHNY, CDR2 SVGAGI (reference sequence). This chain's CDR3 is CASSTRGGGEQFF. CDR3 DNA: TGTGCCAGCAGTACCAGGGGCGGCGGTGAGCAGTTCTTC.

The genes are TRBV6-4 and TRBJ2-4; no firm D call. The CDR3 runs 13 residues. V was trimmed by 4 bases and J by 0 bases, leaving 4 bases between them. CDR1 and CDR2 from the germline V gene are MRHNA and SNTAGT. The DNA of the CDR3 is TGTGCCAGCAGTGGGACAGCCAAAAACATTCAGTACTTC. Encoded protein: CASSGTAKNIQYF.

V usage is TRBV28 and J usage is TRBJ1-4, with D possibly TRBD1 on 6 matching bases. Germline lookup yields CDR1 MDHEN and CDR2 SYDVKM. Trimming took off 4 bases at V and 8 bases at J, with 20 bases between the two ends. This CDR3 has 16 residues. The CDR3 sequence: CASSWGGGGLGEKLFF. CDR3 DNA: TGTGCCAGCAGTTGGGGAGGTGGGGGCCTGGGGGAAAAACTGTTTTTT.

The gene calls are TRBV5-1 and TRBJ2-5, with 13 bases identical to TRBD2. V gave up 4 bases and J gave up 1 base; unmatched junction bases: 4. Germline lookup yields CDR1 SGHRS and CDR2 YFSETQ. The CDR3 is 16 residues long. The CDR3 here is CASSEGLAGTQETQYF. The DNA of the CDR3 is TGCGCCAGCAGCGAGGGACTAGCGGGGACCCAAGAGACCCAGTACTTC.

A word on this clone: The junction departs from germline at one end; a sequencing error may be responsible. This rearrangement joins TRBV11-2 to TRBJ2-2; the D is unclear. CDR3 length: 13 amino acids. Germline V gene data show CDR1 as SGHAT and CDR2 as FQNNGV. The CDR3 DNA sequence: TGTGCCAGCAGCTTAACGAATACCGGGGAGCTGTTTTTT. It yields the protein CASSLTNTGELFF.

The chain couples TRBV5-6 to TRBJ2-1; the D gene is possibly TRBD2 (6 bases). Germline V gene data show CDR1 as SGHDT and CDR2 as YYEEEE. Trimming took 4 bases from V and 5 from J, leaving 13 bases between them. The length of the CDR3 is 14 residues. The CDR3 region has the DNA TGTGCCAGCAGCCCCGGGACTTATAACAATGAGCAGTTCTTC. Its translation: CASSPGTYNNEQFF. The entire variable domain, with the rest obtained from reference TRBV5-6 and TRBJ2-1, is as follows: DAGVTQSPTHLIKTRGQQVTLRCSPKSGHDTVSWYQQALGQGPQFIFQYYEEEERQRGNFPDRFSGHQFPNYSSELNVNALLLGDSALYLCASSPGTYNNEQFFGPGTRLTVL.

J is TRBJ2-5 and V is TRBV7-9; D unresolved. The J call is uncertain, as TRBJ2-7 better fits the DNA end. CDR1 and CDR2 from the germline V gene are SEHNR and FQNEAQ (reference sequence). This CDR3 spans 12 amino acids. The CDR3 is CASSFGADEQYF. The DNA for the CDR3 is TGTGCCAGCAGCTTCGGTGCGGACGAGCAGTACTTC.

The gene calls are TRBV27 and TRBJ1-5; tentatively, D is TRBD1 (5 bases). Per the germline V gene, CDR1 is MNHEY and CDR2 is SMNVEV (reference sequence). The V gene lost 2 bases and the J gene lost 9 bases, with 17 bases spanning the gap. The CDR3 length is 15 residues. CDR3 bases: TGTGCCAGCAGTTTAGATGGGGACCGCCTACGGCCCCAGCATTTT. Protein sequence: CASSLDGDRLRPQHF.

This chain uses TRBV28 with TRBJ2-2; 7 bases line up with TRBD1. V dropped 5 bases and J dropped 4; count of bases not matched to a gene: 7. The CDR3 runs 15 residues. Germline V gene sequence: CDR1 MDHEN, CDR2 SYDVKM. The CDR3 sequence is CASSLGQAFTGELFF. The CDR3 region has the DNA TGTGCCAGCAGTCTCGGACAGGCGTTCACCGGGGAGCTGTTTTTT. The full variable domain, with the rest looked up from reference TRBV28 and TRBJ2-2, is DVKVTQSSRYLVKRTGEKVFLECVQDMDHENMFWYRQDPGLGLRLIYFSYDVKMKEKGDIPEGYSVSREKKERFSLILESASTNQTSMYLCASSLGQAFTGELFFGEGSRLTVL.

The table lists this clone with a count of one. V gene TRBV28 combines with J gene TRBJ1-5, with 10 nucleotides matching TRBD1. V trimming: 7 bases; J trimming: 6 bases; junction bases outside the gene matches: 9. The CDR3 has 15 residues. The germline V gene encodes CDR1 MDHEN and CDR2 SYDVKM. CDR3 sequence: CASTPGTGEFQPQHF. The CDR3 coding sequence is TGTGCCAGCACCCCCGGGACAGGGGAATTTCAGCCCCAGCATTTT.

This chain connects TRBV5-1 to TRBJ2-3, with 11 bases identical to TRBD2. V gave up 3 bases and J gave up 3 bases; unmatched junction bases: 6. CDR3 length equals 16 residues. In germline, CDR1 is SGHRS, CDR2 YFSETQ. The CDR3 sequence is CASSSSASGGTDTQYF. As DNA, the CDR3 is TGCGCCAGCAGCTCCTCCGCTAGCGGGGGGACAGATACGCAGTATTTT.

V is TRBV11-3 and J is TRBJ2-2, with D unresolved. V lost 6 bases to trimming and J lost 6 bases, with 8 bases between them. The CDR3 has 12 residues. Germline V gives CDR1 SGHNT, CDR2 YENEEA. CDR3 in DNA: TGTGCCAGCAGTAGGCTTCCCGGGGAGCTGTTTTTT. Protein product: CASSRLPGELFF.

This sequence joins TRBV4-1 and TRBJ1-5; 7 bases map to TRBD1. The CDR3 runs to 16 residues. Germline CDR1 MGHRA, CDR2 YSYEKL. With V trimmed by 4 bases and J by 2 bases, 8 bases remained unmatched. Written as DNA, the CDR3 is TGCGCCAGCAGCCCCCGACAGGGTGATCGCAATCAGCCCCAGCATTTT. It encodes CASSPRQGDRNQPQHF.

The rearrangement joins TRBV13 to TRBJ1-6; 7 positions agree with TRBD1. This CDR3 contains 16 residues. The trim removed 6 bases at V and 4 bases at J, leaving 9 bases unmatched. CDR1 is PRHDT, CDR2 FYEKMQ, per germline (reference sequence). Here the CDR3 DNA reads TGTGCCAGCAGTTCGGCACAGGGGTTATATAATTCACCCCTCCACTTT. Its protein is CASSSAQGLYNSPLHF.

The chain is built from TRBV7-9 and TRBJ2-7, with 11 bases aligning to TRBD2. The CDR3 extends over 16 amino acids. Germline values: CDR1 SEHNR, CDR2 FQNEAQ (reference sequence). V trimming: 4 bases; J trimming: 3 bases; junction bases outside the gene matches: 8. As DNA, the CDR3 is TGTGCCAGCAGCTCAATAGCGGGAGGGACATACTACGAGCAGTACTTC. It encodes CASSSIAGGTYYEQYF.

The chain couples TRBV27 to TRBJ2-1; 9 bases line up with TRBD2. Trimming at V came to 3 bases and at J to 4 bases, leaving 7 bases not matched to a gene. Germline CDR1 MNHEY, CDR2 SMNVEV (reference sequence). The CDR3 sequence is 16 residues long. CDR3 loop: CASSLGRAGGYNEQFF. In DNA, the CDR3 is TGTGCCAGCAGTTTGGGGCGAGCGGGAGGTTACAATGAGCAGTTCTTC.